These 14 T cell receptor beta chains share one sample of origin, sequenced in a study of T cells after yellow fever vaccination. From the 5' RACE reads, TCRdb called clonotypes with MiXCR, one entry per CDR3 protein. Of 500,000 to 550,000 distinct CDR3 sequences listed, 20% to 25% are singletons. This material consisted of PBMCs, taken roughly 20 days after the first yellow fever vaccination. All receptors come from a man in his late teens or twenties who received the YFV17D yellow fever vaccine.

This clonotype appeared many times. The gene calls are TRBV6-5 and TRBJ2-6; D may correspond to TRBD1 or TRBD2 (5 bases each). The ends were cut back, 0 bases at V and 2 bases at J, with 5 bases in the middle. The CDR3 runs 15 residues. CDR1 MNHEY and CDR2 SVGAGI come from the germline V gene. The CDR3: CASSYSGAGANVLTF. The CDR3 coding sequence is TGTGCCAGCAGTTACTCGGGGGCTGGGGCCAACGTCCTGACTTTC.

The chain employs TRBV5-5 and TRBJ1-6; possibly TRBD1 for D (6 bases). V lost 1 base to trimming and J lost 10 bases, with 21 bases between them. Germline V gene lookup returns CDR1 SGHKS and CDR2 YYEKEE (reference sequence). This CDR3 region has 17 residues. CDR3 sequence: CASSLPGQSSVRSPLHF. CDR3 nucleotides: TGTGCCAGCAGCTTGCCGGGACAATCTTCTGTACGATCACCCCTCCACTTT. The full variable domain, completed using reference TRBV5-5 and TRBJ1-6, is DAGVTQSPTHLIKTRGQQVTLRCSPISGHKSVSWYQQVLGQGPQFIFQYYEKEERGRGNFPDRFSARQFPNYSSELNVNALLLGDSALYLCASSLPGQSSVRSPLHFGNGTRLTVT.

There are a few counts of this clonotype. J is TRBJ2-7 and V is TRBV20-1, with a possible D match to TRBD2 (5 bases). Germline CDR1 reads DFQATT; CDR2 reads SNEGSKA (reference sequence). The CDR3 has 11 amino acids. Trimming removed 3 bases at V and 4 bases at J, with 7 bases between. CDR3 residues: CSASPGYEQYF. The CDR3 nucleotides are TGCAGTGCTAGTCCGGGATACGAGCAGTACTTC.

This rearrangement joins TRBV28 to TRBJ2-2, with D perhaps matching TRBD1 (5 bases). The CDR3 is 14 residues long. Germline CDR1 and CDR2: MDHEN and SYDVKM. V dropped 5 bases and J dropped 5 bases, with 12 bases sitting between them. Here the CDR3 reads CASSPLGRTGELFF. The CDR3 DNA follows: TGTGCCAGCAGTCCATTGGGGCGGACCGGGGAGCTGTTTTTT.

Only a few counts were recorded for this clonotype. V gene TRBV14 combines with J gene TRBJ2-1, with D perhaps matching TRBD1 or TRBD2 (6 bases each). The V end was cut by 1 base, the J end by 1 base, with 11 bases between. The CDR3 runs to 16 residues. The germline CDR1 and CDR2 sequences are SGHDN and FVKESK. In DNA form, the CDR3 reads TGTGCCAGCAGCCAAGTTCGGGGGCTTTCCTACAATGAGCAGTTCTTC. Its translation: CASSQVRGLSYNEQFF.

This clonotype has a handful of counts. This rearrangement joins TRBV7-9 to TRBJ1-1; possibly TRBD1 for D (6 bases). V lost 4 bases, J lost 7 bases, and 13 bases lay in between. CDR1 and CDR2 from the germline V gene are SEHNR and FQNEAQ (reference sequence). The CDR3 contains 13 residues. The DNA of the CDR3 is TGTGCCAGCAGCTCAAGGGGGGCAAGTGAAGCTTTCTTT. Translating it yields CASSSRGASEAFF.

The chain uses TRBV7-2 and TRBJ2-7; TRBD2 agrees at 7 bases. The germline gives CDR1 SGHTA, CDR2 FQGNSA. CDR3 length: 15 residues. V gave up 0 bases and J gave up 2 bases; unmatched junction bases: 4. DNA for the CDR3: TGTGCCAGCAGCTTAGCGCGCGGGGGACCCTACGAGCAGTACGTC. It encodes CASSLARGGPYEQYV.

J is TRBJ2-3 and V is TRBV4-1, with 10 bases matching TRBD1. The V segment lost 5 bases and the J segment 4 bases; nucleotides outside the gene matches: 6. The CDR3 extends over 15 amino acids. The germline gives CDR1 MGHRA, CDR2 YSYEKL. The CDR3 coding sequence is TGCGCCAGCAGCTACGACAGGGGGCGAGCAGATACGCAGTATTTT. Protein sequence: CASSYDRGRADTQYF.

This clonotype occurred a few times. The CDR3 loop is CASSLPNSSGGVGGANVLTF. The CDR3 DNA sequence: TGCGCCAGCAGCTTGCCTAATTCCTCAGGGGGCGTAGGTGGGGCCAACGTCCTGACTTTC. The V gene is TRBV5-1, the J gene TRBJ2-6; 8 positions agree with TRBD1. V lost 1 base and J lost 3; bases outside the gene matches: 15. Germline V gene data show CDR1 as SGHRS and CDR2 as YFSETQ. The length of the CDR3 is 20 residues.

The chain links TRBV29-1 to TRBJ2-2; no definite D call. CDR3 size: 15 residues. Trimming pared 7 bases from V and 5 bases from J, leaving 20 bases between. In germline, CDR1 is SQVTM, CDR2 ANQGSEA. CDR3 loop: CSATRPTSETGELFF. The CDR3 nucleotides are TGCAGCGCAACTCGCCCCACAAGCGAGACCGGGGAGCTGTTTTTT.

This clonotype showed up just a few times. The chain is built from TRBV6-2 or TRBV6-3 and TRBJ1-5; perhaps TRBD1 as D (6 bases). The ends were cut back, 6 bases at V and 5 bases at J, with 8 bases in the middle. There are 12 residues in the CDR3. The germline gives CDR1 MNHEY, CDR2 SVGEGT. This CDR3 is CASRTGHQPQHF. CDR3 nucleotide sequence: TGTGCCAGCAGAACAGGGCATCAGCCCCAGCATTTT.

J is TRBJ2-2 and V is TRBV30, with D hard to call. In germline, CDR1 is GTSNPN, CDR2 SVGIG (reference sequence). The ends were cut back, 5 bases at V and 4 bases at J, with 11 bases in the middle. The length of the CDR3 is 13 residues. As DNA, the CDR3 is TGTGCCTGGGGGGAAGGAGTCACCGGGGAGCTGTTTTTT. Amino acid sequence: CAWGEGVTGELFF. The full variable domain, in which reference TRBV30 and TRBJ2-2 provide the parts outside the CDR3, is SQTIHQWPATLVQPVGSPLSLECTVEGTSNPNLYWYRQAAGRGLQLLFYSVGIGQISSEVPQNLSASRPQDRQFILSSKKLLLSDSGFYLCAWGEGVTGELFFGEGSRLTVL.

This clonotype was counted only a few times. V gene TRBV7-3 combines with J gene TRBJ2-3; 14 bases fit TRBD2. CDR3 size: 18 residues. The junction had 12 bases not matched to a gene; V was cut back by 3 bases and J by 7 bases. Germline V CDR1 and CDR2: SGHTA, FQGTGA. CDR3 DNA sequence: TGTGCCAGCAGCTTTCAGGCCCGGACTAGCGGGGGGAACAATACGCAGTATTTT. Its translation: CASSFQARTSGGNNTQYF.

This clonotype was detected only a few times. V usage is TRBV4-1 and J usage is TRBJ2-1, with 10 nucleotides matching TRBD1. Germline V lookup: CDR1 MGHRA, CDR2 YSYEKL. With V trimmed by 1 base and J by 4 bases, 7 bases remained unmatched. The CDR3 length is 17 residues. CDR3 loop: CASSQVFKGQGYNEQFF. Here the CDR3 DNA reads TGCGCCAGCAGCCAAGTCTTCAAGGGACAGGGGTACAATGAGCAGTTCTTC.